The source of this T cell receptor (beta chain) is a study of cytomegalovirus exposure and HLA in healthy donors. Whole-study context: Assignment to the Caucasian-associated ancestry cluster applied to approximately 79% of the approximately 400 genotyped donors.

The PCR contained 60 Vbeta and 13 Jbeta primers. Sequenced by immunoSEQ multiplex PCR; TCRdb stores in-frame clones only, minus some. The profile shows about 140,000 clones, approximately 77% of them singletons. Germline CDR1 MNHNY, CDR2 SVGAGI (reference sequence). The CDR3 has 16 residues. V gave up 2 bases and J gave up 3 bases; unmatched junction bases: 4. As to this clone: Its specificity is not known.

Regarding the study as a whole: Reported findings show TCR beta sequences accurately forecast HLA-A and HLA-B alleles in most subjects. Segments of the TCR beta V type were, in most cases, productive about 87% or about 30% of the time in an earlier analysis. CMV antigen specificity was confirmed in vitro for a few CMV-associated chains.

This sequence originates from a woman between 50 and 59 years old in good health and CMV-seronegative. The rearrangement uses TRBV6-6 and TRBJ1-4; 9 bases line up with TRBD1. Material for sequencing was PBMCs. The CDR3 loop is CASSYTGQGSNEKLFF. CDR3 nucleotide sequence: TGTGCCAGCAGTTACACGGGACAGGGCTCTAATGAAAAACTGTTTTTT.